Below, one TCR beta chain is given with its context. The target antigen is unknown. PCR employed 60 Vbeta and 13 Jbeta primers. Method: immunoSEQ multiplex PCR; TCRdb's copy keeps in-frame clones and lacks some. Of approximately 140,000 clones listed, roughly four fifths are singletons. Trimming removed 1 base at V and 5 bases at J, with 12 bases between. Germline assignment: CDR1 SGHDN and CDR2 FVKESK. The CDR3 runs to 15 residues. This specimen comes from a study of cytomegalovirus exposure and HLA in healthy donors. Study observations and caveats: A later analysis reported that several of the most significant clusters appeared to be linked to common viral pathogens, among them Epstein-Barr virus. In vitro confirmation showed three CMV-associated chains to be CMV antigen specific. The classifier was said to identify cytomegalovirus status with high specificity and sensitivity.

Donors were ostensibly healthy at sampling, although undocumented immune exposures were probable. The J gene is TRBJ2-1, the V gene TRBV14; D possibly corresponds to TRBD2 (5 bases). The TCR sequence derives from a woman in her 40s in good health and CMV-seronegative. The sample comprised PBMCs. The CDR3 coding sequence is TGTGCCAGCAGCCAAGGGAGAGGGATTAACAATGAGCAGTTCTTC. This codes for CASSQGRGINNEQFF.